These 32 T cell receptor beta chains were all obtained from the same sample, sequenced in a study of cytomegalovirus exposure and HLA in healthy donors. Profiled with immunoSEQ multiplex PCR; TCRdb holds only in-frame clones, not every one. The data hold approximately 150,000 clones, with around 82% observed a single time. The sample taken for sequencing was PBMCs. These receptors came from a man younger than 45 in good health and CMV-seropositive.

The gene calls are TRBV5-1 and TRBJ2-3; 10 positions agree with TRBD2. Germline V CDR1 and CDR2: SGHRS, YFSETQ. The V and J ends lost 3 bases and 1 base, in that order; junction bases with no gene match: 5. This CDR3 contains 16 residues. The chain's CDR3 is CASSYSGTSGTDTQYF. The CDR3 DNA reads TGCGCCAGCAGCTACTCCGGGACTAGCGGCACAGATACGCAGTATTTT.

The chain is built from TRBV10-3 and TRBJ2-7; D unclear. The CDR3 sequence is 16 residues long. The V gene's germline CDR1 is ENHRY and CDR2 SYGVKD. Between the trimmed V and J ends, which lost 0 bases and 2 bases, there was a span of 14 bases. The CDR3 DNA reads TGTGCCATCAGTGAGTCAGAACTTCATGGGCCCTACGAGCAGTACTTC. This sequence encodes CAISESELHGPYEQYF.

This clone was counted a few times. Other DNA sequences in the sample encode the same CDR3. The chain links TRBV7-8 to TRBJ1-5; D is perhaps TRBD1 (6 bases). Deletions cut 5 bases from V and 4 bases from J, with 9 bases between. The CDR3 sequence is 13 residues long. CDR1 is SGHVS and CDR2 is FQNEAQ in the germline V gene. The CDR3 reads CASSAGVNQPQHF. The CDR3 DNA sequence: TGTGCCAGCAGCGCAGGGGTAAATCAGCCCCAGCATTTT. The variable domain in full, completed from reference TRBV7-8 and TRBJ1-5, reads GAGVSQSPRYKVAKRGQDVALRCDPISGHVSLFWYQQALGQGPEFLTYFQNEAQLDKSGLPSDRFFAERPEGSVSTLKIQRTQQEDSAVYLCASSAGVNQPQHFGDGTRLSIL.

The chain links TRBV7-2 to TRBJ2-7; 9 bases line up with TRBD1. V gave up 1 base and J gave up 3 bases; unmatched junction bases: 7. The CDR3 totals 16 residues. Germline CDR1 and CDR2: SGHTA and FQGNSA. This chain's CDR3 is CASSLVGTGTIYEQYF. CDR3 sequence (DNA): TGTGCCAGCAGCTTAGTGGGGACAGGGACTATCTACGAGCAGTACTTC.

The genes are TRBV28 and TRBJ2-7; 13 positions agree with TRBD2. J lost 5 bases, V lost 2 bases, and 3 bases had no gene match. The V gene's germline CDR1 is MDHEN and CDR2 SYDVKM. This CDR3 contains 15 residues. The CDR3 here is CASSLPTSGRHEQYF. CDR3 DNA: TGTGCCAGCAGTTTACCGACTAGCGGGAGGCACGAGCAGTACTTC. Filled out from reference TRBV28 and TRBJ2-7, the complete variable domain reads DVKVTQSSRYLVKRTGEKVFLECVQDMDHENMFWYRQDPGLGLRLIYFSYDVKMKEKGDIPEGYSVSREKKERFSLILESASTNQTSMYLCASSLPTSGRHEQYFGPGTRLTVT.

V usage is TRBV30 and J usage is TRBJ2-1; 10 nucleotides line up with TRBD2. There are 17 residues in the CDR3. Germline loops: CDR1 GTSNPN, CDR2 SVGIG (reference sequence). Trimming removed 0 bases from V and 5 bases from J; junction bases left unmatched: 10. The CDR3 reads CAWSVWSRTSGNNEQFF. DNA for the CDR3: TGTGCCTGGAGTGTATGGTCACGGACTAGCGGAAACAATGAGCAGTTCTTC.

This clone was observed once. In nucleotides, the CDR3 is TGTGCCAGCAGCTTATTTAACTACGAGCAGTACTTC. This codes for CASSLFNYEQYF. The chain combines TRBV5-4 with TRBJ2-7; the D is unclear. The V end lost 2 bases, the J end lost 3 bases, and 6 bases lay between the germline ends. The CDR3 is made up of 12 amino acids. Germline values: CDR1 SGHNT, CDR2 YYREEE (reference sequence).

The chain links TRBV11-1 to TRBJ2-7; 9 bases match TRBD1. J lost 3 bases, V lost 5 bases, and 5 bases had no gene match. CDR1 SGHAT and CDR2 FQDESV come from the germline V gene (reference sequence). This CDR3 is 14 amino acids long. The CDR3 DNA reads as TGTGCCAGCAGCCTGGCGGGACAGGGCTACGAGCAGTACTTC. The encoded protein is CASSLAGQGYEQYF.

This clone was detected only a few times. The CDR3 nucleotides read TGCGCCAGCAGCAAGACAGGGGTTTATGGCTACACCTTC. It yields the protein CASSKTGVYGYTF. This chain links TRBV4-1 with TRBJ1-2; 8 nucleotides line up with TRBD1. J gave up 5 bases and V 5 bases, and 4 bases lay outside the gene matches. This CDR3 has 13 amino acids. The germline CDR1 and CDR2 sequences are MGHRA and YSYEKL.

The V call is TRBV19, the J call TRBJ1-1; D gene unclear. The CDR3 covers 12 residues. The germline V gene has CDR1 LNHDA and CDR2 SQIVND (reference sequence). V was shortened by 3 bases and J by 3 bases, with 5 bases between the two germline ends. The CDR3 here is CASSIQDTEAFF. The CDR3 DNA follows: TGTGCCAGTAGTATCCAGGACACTGAAGCTTTCTTT.

V gene TRBV4-3 combines with J gene TRBJ1-5; D is possibly TRBD1 (5 bases). The CDR3 covers 19 residues. Trimming cost V 0 bases and J 0 bases, with 18 bases left between them. Germline V gives CDR1 LGHNA, CDR2 YSLEER. CDR3 nucleotide sequence: TGCGCCAGCAGCCAAGATCTTGTAAAGGGGCCGGATAGCAATCAGCCCCAGCATTTT. This gives the protein CASSQDLVKGPDSNQPQHF.

Points on this clone: Additional DNA sequences in this sample encode the identical CDR3. The chain combines TRBV9 with TRBJ2-2; D is undetermined. V shed 1 base and J shed 1 base, with 5 bases lying between them. The CDR3 runs 14 residues. The germline CDR1 and CDR2 sequences are SGDLS and YYNGEE. The CDR3 sequence is CASSVRGNTGELFF. The DNA for the CDR3 is TGTGCCAGCAGCGTACGCGGGAACACCGGGGAGCTGTTTTTT.

The chain uses TRBV6-1 and TRBJ2-1, with 8 bases aligning to TRBD2. V lost 0 bases and J lost 7; bases outside the gene matches: 2. Germline CDR1 reads MNHNS; CDR2 reads SASEGT. This CDR3 region has 14 residues. The CDR3 here is CASSEAVAGNEQFF. DNA for the CDR3: TGTGCCAGCAGTGAAGCGGTAGCGGGGAATGAGCAGTTCTTC.

The genes are TRBV6-1 and TRBJ1-1, with a possible D match to TRBD1 (6 bases). The CDR3 spans 12 residues. From germline, CDR1 is MNHNS and CDR2 SASEGT. Trimming shortened V by 6 bases and J by 8 bases, and 13 bases separated the two germline ends. The CDR3 DNA sequence: TGTGCCAGCAGCCCCCGAGACAGGGAAGCTTTCTTT. This sequence encodes CASSPRDREAFF.

V and J are TRBV5-6 and TRBJ1-4; 10 bases are a match to TRBD1. Germline loops: CDR1 SGHDT, CDR2 YYEEEE. CDR3 length: 13 amino acids. Trimming cost V 4 bases and J 10 bases; bases outside gene matches: 4. CDR3 coding DNA: TGTGCCAGCAGCCTGGGACAGGGGAGAAAACTGTTTTTT. This encodes CASSLGQGRKLFF.

In its sample, this clone was seen a few times. V usage is TRBV9 and J usage is TRBJ2-7; 7 bases align to TRBD1. CDR1 SGDLS and CDR2 YYNGEE come from the germline V gene. The junction had 15 bases not matched to a gene; V was cut back by 0 bases and J by 6 bases. This CDR3 region has 17 residues. The CDR3 here is CASSVVGYEGRQGEQYF. CDR3 sequence (DNA): TGTGCCAGCAGCGTAGTAGGATATGAGGGGAGACAGGGCGAGCAGTACTTC.

This clone was seen only once. V usage is TRBV5-6 and J usage is TRBJ1-1; TRBD1 is a possible D gene (5 bases). This CDR3 contains 16 residues. Trimming left V 0 bases short and J 3 bases short, with 15 bases between. Germline lookup yields CDR1 SGHDT and CDR2 YYEEEE. DNA of the CDR3: TGTGCCAGCAGCTTGGCAAAAAGATGGGACTACACTGAAGCTTTCTTT. It yields the protein CASSLAKRWDYTEAFF.

The DNA for the CDR3 is TGTGCCAGCAGCCTACGACAGGGGGCTGAAGTGTTCACTGAAGCTTTCTTT. Protein product: CASSLRQGAEVFTEAFF. The chain uses TRBV5-4 and TRBJ1-1; 10 nucleotides match TRBD1. The CDR3 loop spans 17 amino acids. Germline CDR1 and CDR2: SGHNT and YYREEE (reference sequence). Losses at the gene ends were 4 bases for V and 4 bases for J; bases not matched to a gene: 13.

This clone was counted once. The CDR3 sequence is CASSLDRGTDTQYF. In DNA, the CDR3 is TGTGCCAGCAGCTTGGACAGGGGTACAGATACGCAGTATTTT. The chain is built from TRBV5-4 and TRBJ2-3, with 7 bases that match TRBD1. Germline lookup yields CDR1 SGHNT and CDR2 YYREEE (reference sequence). The CDR3 covers 14 residues. Trimming at V came to 0 bases and at J to 3 bases, leaving 1 base not matched to a gene.

The V gene is TRBV5-1, the J gene TRBJ2-7; 8 nucleotides align to TRBD2. J was trimmed by 0 bases and V by 4 bases; bases with no gene match: 6. The length of the CDR3 is 15 residues. CDR1 and CDR2 from the germline V gene are SGHRS and YFSETQ. DNA of the CDR3: TGCGCCAGCAGCACCAGCGGGAGCGGCTCCTACGAGCAGTACTTC. Amino acids: CASSTSGSGSYEQYF.

The V call is TRBV2, the J call TRBJ2-1; 11 bases map to TRBD2. This CDR3 comprises 17 residues. Trimming took 7 bases from V and 0 from J; bases not matched to a gene: 8. CDR1 is SNHLY and CDR2 is FYNNEI in the germline V gene. The CDR3 sequence: CASTLGLAGFSYNEQFF. For the CDR3, the DNA is TGTGCCAGCACCCTAGGACTAGCGGGCTTCTCCTACAATGAGCAGTTCTTC.

The chain uses TRBV5-1 and TRBJ1-6; 8 positions match TRBD1. This CDR3 has 15 residues. The trim removed 2 bases at V and 7 bases at J, leaving 5 bases unmatched. The germline CDR1 and CDR2 sequences are SGHRS and YFSETQ. CDR3 sequence (DNA): TGCGCCAGCAGCTTCGAAACAGGGGGGAATTCACCCCTCCACTTT. Translating it yields CASSFETGGNSPLHF. Filled out from reference TRBV5-1 and TRBJ1-6, the complete variable domain reads KAGVTQTPRYLIKTRGQQVTLSCSPISGHRSVSWYQQTPGQGLQFLFEYFSETQRNKGNFPGRFSGRQFSNSRSEMNVSTLELGDSALYLCASSFETGGNSPLHFGNGTRLTVT.

This clone appeared once. The chain is built from TRBV4-1 and TRBJ2-5; 9 bases are shared with TRBD2. There are 15 residues in the CDR3. The germline V gene encodes CDR1 MGHRA and CDR2 YSYEKL. V was pared by 1 base and J by 5 bases, with 5 bases of the junction left unmatched. CDR3: CASSQVGTSMETQYF. The DNA of the CDR3 is TGCGCCAGCAGCCAAGTCGGGACTAGCATGGAGACCCAGTACTTC.

Only a few counts were recorded for this clone. The V gene is TRBV9, the J gene TRBJ2-7; 11 bases line up with TRBD1. Trimming removed 3 bases from V and 3 bases from J; junction bases left unmatched: 5. The length of the CDR3 is 15 residues. Germline lookup yields CDR1 SGDLS and CDR2 YYNGEE. The CDR3 DNA follows: TGTGCCAGCAGCGAGGGGACAGGGGGAATCTACGAGCAGTACTTC. Amino acid sequence: CASSEGTGGIYEQYF.

The chain carries TRBV4-1 and TRBJ1-5, with 9 nucleotides matching TRBD1. V trimming: 0 bases; J trimming: 5 bases; junction bases outside the gene matches: 8. The V gene's germline CDR1 is MGHRA and CDR2 YSYEKL. This CDR3 contains 17 residues. CDR3 loop: CASSQDLRGTGHQPQHF. The CDR3 coding sequence is TGCGCCAGCAGCCAAGATTTGAGAGGGACAGGGCATCAGCCCCAGCATTTT.

The V gene is TRBV18, the J gene TRBJ2-3; 10 bases are a match to TRBD2. In germline, CDR1 is KGHSH, CDR2 LQKENI. J was trimmed by 0 bases and V by 3 bases; bases with no gene match: 3. This CDR3 has 16 residues. The chain's CDR3 is CASSPPSGGSTDTQYF. Written as DNA, the CDR3 is TGTGCCAGCTCACCTCCTAGCGGGGGTAGCACAGATACGCAGTATTTT.

The rearrangement links TRBV6-5 to TRBJ1-6; TRBD1 might be the D (6 bases). Germline-derived CDR1 and CDR2 are MNHEY and SVGAGI. This CDR3 has 12 residues. Between the trimmed V and J ends, which lost 5 bases and 7 bases, there was a span of 6 bases. Here the CDR3 reads CASSRGNSPLHF. Written as DNA, the CDR3 is TGTGCCAGCAGTAGGGGGAATTCACCCCTCCACTTT.

In this sample, this clone turned up once. The rearrangement joins TRBV6-4 to TRBJ1-1; 7 nucleotides agree with TRBD1. Germline V gives CDR1 MRHNA, CDR2 SNTAGT. The junction had 5 bases not matched to a gene; V was cut back by 5 bases and J by 5 bases. This CDR3 spans 13 amino acids. The CDR3 DNA is TGTGCCAGCAGTCAAGCGACAGGGACTGAAGCTTTCTTT. This codes for CASSQATGTEAFF.

This chain links TRBV6-6 with TRBJ2-1, with 7 bases lining up with TRBD1. This CDR3 spans 15 amino acids. The V gene's germline CDR1 is MNHNY and CDR2 SVGAGI (reference sequence). V was pared by 4 bases and J by 3 bases, with 6 bases of the junction left unmatched. DNA of the CDR3: TGTGCCAGCAGTTCTCGACAGGGTGACTACAATGAGCAGTTCTTC. Protein product: CASSSRQGDYNEQFF.

This chain connects TRBV6-1 to TRBJ2-5; 8 bases agree with TRBD2. Germline V gene lookup returns CDR1 MNHNS and CDR2 SASEGT. This CDR3 contains 17 residues. Germline trimming cut 1 base from V and 2 bases from J; bases unmatched to any gene: 9. The CDR3 sequence: CASSEEWASGSQETQYF. CDR3 nucleotides: TGTGCCAGCAGTGAAGAGTGGGCTAGCGGGTCGCAAGAGACCCAGTACTTC.

This chain connects TRBV7-3 to TRBJ2-1; 7 bases map to TRBD1. CDR1 and CDR2 from the germline V gene are SGHTA and FQGTGA. The CDR3 is made up of 16 amino acids. The V gene end was trimmed by 5 bases and the J gene end by 0 bases; junction bases not matched to a gene: 7. CDR3 bases: TGTGCCAGCAGCCAAGGGACAGCAATCTCCTACAATGAGCAGTTCTTC. Its protein is CASSQGTAISYNEQFF.

The chain employs TRBV28 and TRBJ1-3; 7 nucleotides align to TRBD1. V shed 3 bases and J 4 bases; nucleotides not matched to a gene: 0. This CDR3 has 13 amino acids. CDR1 is MDHEN and CDR2 is SYDVKM in the germline V gene. For the CDR3, the DNA is TGTGCCAGCAGTTTGACAGGGGGAAACACCATATATTTT. Translated: CASSLTGGNTIYF.